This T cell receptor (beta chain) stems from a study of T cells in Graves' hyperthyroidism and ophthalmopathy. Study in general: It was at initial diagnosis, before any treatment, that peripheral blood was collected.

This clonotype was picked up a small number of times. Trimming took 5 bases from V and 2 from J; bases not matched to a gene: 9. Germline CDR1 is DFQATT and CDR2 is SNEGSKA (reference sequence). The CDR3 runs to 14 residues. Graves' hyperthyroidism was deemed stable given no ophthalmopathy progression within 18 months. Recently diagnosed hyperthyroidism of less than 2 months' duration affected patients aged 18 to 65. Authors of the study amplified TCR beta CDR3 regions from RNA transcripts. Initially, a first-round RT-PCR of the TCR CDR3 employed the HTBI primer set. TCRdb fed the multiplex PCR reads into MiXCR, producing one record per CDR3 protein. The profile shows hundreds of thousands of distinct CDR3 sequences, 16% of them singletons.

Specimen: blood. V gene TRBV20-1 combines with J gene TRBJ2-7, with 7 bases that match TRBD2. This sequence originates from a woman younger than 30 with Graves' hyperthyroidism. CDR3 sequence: CSAVQLANTYEQYF. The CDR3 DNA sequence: TGCAGTGCTGTCCAACTAGCGAATACCTACGAGCAGTACTTC.